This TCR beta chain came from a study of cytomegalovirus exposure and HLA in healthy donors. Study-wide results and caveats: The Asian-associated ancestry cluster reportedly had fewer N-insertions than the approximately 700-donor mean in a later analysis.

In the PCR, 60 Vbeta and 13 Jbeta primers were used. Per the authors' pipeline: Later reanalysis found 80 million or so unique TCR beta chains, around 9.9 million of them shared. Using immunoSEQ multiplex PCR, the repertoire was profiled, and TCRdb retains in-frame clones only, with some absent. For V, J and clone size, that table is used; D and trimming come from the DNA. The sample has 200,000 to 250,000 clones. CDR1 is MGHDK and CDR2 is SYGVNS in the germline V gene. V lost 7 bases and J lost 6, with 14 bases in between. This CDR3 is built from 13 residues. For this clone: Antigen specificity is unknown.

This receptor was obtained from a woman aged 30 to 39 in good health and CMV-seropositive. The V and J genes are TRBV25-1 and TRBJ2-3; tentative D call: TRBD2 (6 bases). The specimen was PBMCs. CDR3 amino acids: CASIFGGSDTQYF. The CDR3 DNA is TGTGCCAGCATATTCGGGGGATCGGATACGCAGTATTTT.